A single sample gave rise to the 32 T cell receptor beta chains below, sequenced in a study of blood T cell repertoires in COVID-19. The repertoire was sequenced with immunoSEQ multiplex PCR; TCRdb's copy has only in-frame clones and lacks some. Of about 110,000 clones detected, approximately 88% appear once; the ten largest clones hold roughly 6.6%. The sequenced sample was peripheral blood. The receptors were gathered from a man aged 45-60 years with active or convalescent COVID-19.

The chain links TRBV19 to TRBJ2-1; D perhaps matches TRBD2 (7 bases). V was trimmed by 6 bases and J by 10 bases, leaving 31 bases between them. The CDR3 loop spans 18 amino acids. The germline V gene has CDR1 LNHDA and CDR2 SQIVND (reference sequence). The CDR3 nucleotides read TGTGCCAGTAGCTCCACTAGCGCCTCCTCCGGGGGCAAAGGGGAGCAGTTCTTC. It translates to CASSSTSASSGGKGEQFF.

The chain combines TRBV5-6 with TRBJ1-2; D not certain. The CDR3 spans 13 residues. Germline values: CDR1 SGHDT, CDR2 YYEEEE. V lost 3 bases and J lost 7, with 13 bases in between. The CDR3 nucleotides are TGTGCCAGCAGCTCCCCGGGAGGGATTGGCTACACCTTC. The encoded protein is CASSSPGGIGYTF. Complete variable domain (other parts from reference TRBV5-6 and TRBJ1-2): DAGVTQSPTHLIKTRGQQVTLRCSPKSGHDTVSWYQQALGQGPQFIFQYYEEEERQRGNFPDRFSGHQFPNYSSELNVNALLLGDSALYLCASSSPGGIGYTFGSGTRLTVV.

J is TRBJ2-2 and V is TRBV6-2 or TRBV6-3, with 11 nucleotides matching TRBD2. The CDR3 is 18 residues long. V dropped 2 bases and J dropped 3; count of bases not matched to a gene: 8. Germline CDR1 reads MNHEY; CDR2 reads SVGEGT. The CDR3 DNA sequence: TGTGCCAGCAGTTACGCACTAGCGGGAGTTCAGGACACCGGGGAGCTGTTTTTT. Encoded protein: CASSYALAGVQDTGELFF.

The V and J genes are TRBV19 and TRBJ2-2, with D possibly matching TRBD2 (5 bases). The length of the CDR3 is 15 residues. Germline values: CDR1 LNHDA, CDR2 SQIVND (reference sequence). V was clipped by 7 bases and J by 8 bases, with 20 bases between them. The CDR3 loop is CASTPGSGAVGELFF. Written as DNA, the CDR3 is TGTGCCAGTACCCCCGGAAGCGGAGCCGTGGGGGAGCTGTTTTTT.

The V gene is TRBV29-1, the J gene TRBJ2-1; TRBD2 matches at 12 bases. Looked up from germline, CDR1 is SQVTM and CDR2 is ANQGSEA. Germline trimming cut 6 bases from V and 6 bases from J; bases unmatched to any gene: 9. The CDR3 length is 15 residues. The CDR3 DNA is TGCAGCGTCCCCAGGACTAGCGGGACCTCCAATGAGCAGTTCTTC. Amino acids: CSVPRTSGTSNEQFF.

J is TRBJ1-3 and V is TRBV2, with a tentative D call TRBD1 (6 bases). The CDR3 loop spans 14 amino acids. Germline CDR1 SNHLY, CDR2 FYNNEI. V dropped 9 bases and J dropped 7 bases, with 19 bases sitting between them. CDR3 nucleotides: TGTGCCAGTACACGGACAGAGGGTTGGAACACCATATATTTT. It is translated as CASTRTEGWNTIYF. Using reference TRBV2 and TRBJ1-3 for the parts outside the CDR3, the full variable domain is EPEVTQTPSHQVTQMGQEVILRCVPISNHLYFYWYRQILGQKVEFLVSFYNNEISEKSEIFDDQFSVERPDGSNFTLKIRSTKLEDSAMYFCASTRTEGWNTIYFGEGSWLTVV.

The rearrangement joins TRBV6-5 to TRBJ1-2; TRBD1 agrees at 7 bases. V shed 6 bases, J shed 8 bases, and the junction held 9 bases outside the gene matches. The CDR3 totals 13 residues. From germline, CDR1 is MNHEY and CDR2 SVGAGI. The CDR3 nucleotides read TGTGCCAGCAGAATCGGGACAGTGAACGGCTACACCTTC. Residues: CASRIGTVNGYTF.

The chain couples TRBV6-2 or TRBV6-3 to TRBJ2-7; tentatively, D is TRBD2 (6 bases). The length of the CDR3 is 14 residues. The V end was cut by 0 bases, the J end by 6 bases, with 12 bases between. The germline CDR1 and CDR2 sequences are MNHEY and SVGEGT. The DNA for the CDR3 is TGTGCCAGCAGTTACTCCGGGAGTAGGGTCGAGCAGTACTTC. Amino acids: CASSYSGSRVEQYF.

The chain links TRBV29-1 to TRBJ1-1; possible D gene TRBD1, 6 bases. Germline V lookup: CDR1 SQVTM, CDR2 ANQGSEA. This CDR3 spans 14 amino acids. The germline V and J ends were trimmed by 1 base and 1 base, with 10 bases remaining between them. The CDR3 nucleotides are TGCAGCGTTGAAGGGACAGTGCAGAACACTGAAGCTTTCTTT. This encodes CSVEGTVQNTEAFF.

The chain couples TRBV6-6 to TRBJ2-3; D unresolved. V was shortened by 7 bases and J by 0 bases, with 11 bases between the two germline ends. The V gene's germline CDR1 is MNHNY and CDR2 SVGAGI (reference sequence). The CDR3 is made up of 14 amino acids. The CDR3 is CASNDNLSTDTQYF. CDR3 nucleotides: TGTGCCAGCAATGACAATCTAAGCACAGATACGCAGTATTTT.

The rearrangement links TRBV7-2 to TRBJ2-4, with 10 bases fitting TRBD2. Germline V CDR1 and CDR2: SGHTA, FQGNSA. The CDR3 has 16 amino acids. The junction had 5 bases not matched to a gene; V was cut back by 1 base and J by 5 bases. CDR3 coding DNA: TGTGCCAGCAGCTTAGTCAGCGGGAGGGCCCAAAACATTCAGTACTTC. It yields the protein CASSLVSGRAQNIQYF.

The J gene is TRBJ1-3, the V gene TRBV7-2, with 8 positions matching TRBD1. Germline V gives CDR1 SGHTA, CDR2 FQGNSA. The CDR3 sequence is 17 residues long. J lost 0 bases, V lost 7 bases, and 11 bases had no gene match. In nucleotides, the CDR3 is TGTGCCAGCACCCTGACCGGGACAGGTTCCTCTGGAAACACCATATATTTT. Protein: CASTLTGTGSSGNTIYF.

The V gene is TRBV5-6, the J gene TRBJ1-2; TRBD1 aligns across 9 bases. Losses at the gene ends were 0 bases for V and 3 bases for J; bases not matched to a gene: 3. The CDR3 has 15 amino acids. Germline V gene sequence: CDR1 SGHDT, CDR2 YYEEEE. The CDR3: CASSLAGQGDYGYTF. The CDR3 DNA follows: TGTGCCAGCAGCTTGGCGGGACAGGGAGACTATGGCTACACCTTC.

The chain recombines TRBV5-4 with TRBJ1-1; 7 bases agree with TRBD1. The V and J ends lost 5 bases and 6 bases, in that order; junction bases with no gene match: 7. CDR1 and CDR2 (germline): SGHNT, YYREEE (reference sequence). There are 13 residues in the CDR3. The CDR3 DNA follows: TGTGCCAGCAGACCGGAAGGGGGCCCTGAAGCTTTCTTT. It encodes CASRPEGGPEAFF.

V usage is TRBV28 and J usage is TRBJ2-3, with 8 bases that match TRBD1. Losses at the gene ends were 6 bases for V and 4 bases for J; bases not matched to a gene: 6. The V gene's germline CDR1 is MDHEN and CDR2 SYDVKM. CDR3 size: 14 residues. The CDR3 sequence is CASREGQGPDTQYF. The CDR3, as DNA: TGTGCCAGCAGAGAAGGACAGGGACCAGATACGCAGTATTTT.

The rearrangement links TRBV6-5 to TRBJ2-7; 8 positions match TRBD2. This CDR3 spans 13 amino acids. Unmatched junction bases numbered 2, after V lost 2 bases and J lost 5 bases. The germline V gene has CDR1 MNHEY and CDR2 SVGAGI. CDR3: CASSYPTSDEQYF. The CDR3 bases are TGTGCCAGCAGTTACCCGACTAGCGACGAGCAGTACTTC.

V and J are TRBV29-1 and TRBJ2-1; D is perhaps TRBD2 (5 bases). There are 15 residues in the CDR3. Trimming shortened V by 5 bases and J by 3 bases, and 17 bases separated the two germline ends. Germline lookup yields CDR1 SQVTM and CDR2 ANQGSEA. The chain's CDR3 is CSVMVTEAVYNEQFF. CDR3 nucleotide sequence: TGCAGCGTTATGGTGACGGAGGCTGTCTACAATGAGCAGTTCTTC.

The chain employs TRBV20-1 and TRBJ2-7; 8 bases are shared with TRBD2. V trimming: 3 bases; J trimming: 3 bases; junction bases outside the gene matches: 13. The CDR3 totals 16 residues. The germline gives CDR1 DFQATT, CDR2 SNEGSKA (reference sequence). For the CDR3, the DNA is TGCAGTGCTAGTGCCACTAGCGGTAGGCCACTCTACGAGCAGTACTTC. Protein product: CSASATSGRPLYEQYF.

The chain links TRBV12-3 or TRBV12-4 to TRBJ2-7; possibly TRBD1 for D (5 bases). The CDR3 is made up of 11 amino acids. V lost 7 bases and J lost 3, with 7 bases in between. CDR3 sequence reads: CASNTGYEQYF. The CDR3 DNA follows: TGTGCCAGCAATACAGGCTACGAGCAGTACTTC.

The chain employs TRBV5-6 and TRBJ1-6; 7 nucleotides agree with TRBD1. The V and J ends lost 0 bases and 7 bases, in that order; junction bases with no gene match: 1. The CDR3 has 14 residues. CDR1 is SGHDT, CDR2 YYEEEE, per germline. CDR3 sequence (DNA): TGTGCCAGCAGCTTGGGCAGGGGGAATTCACCCCTCCACTTT. Translation: CASSLGRGNSPLHF.

The rearrangement joins TRBV10-2 to TRBJ1-6, with TRBD1 as a possible D gene (6 bases). Trimming left V 3 bases short and J 9 bases short, with 9 bases between. The V gene's germline CDR1 is WSHSY and CDR2 SAAADI. The CDR3 covers 13 residues. CDR3 residues: CASSEQGTSPLHF. The CDR3 bases are TGCGCCAGCAGTGAACAGGGAACTTCACCCCTCCACTTT.

The CDR3 bases are TGCGCCAGCGCCAGGGACAGGGCGGGTTCACCCCTCCACTTT. As protein: CASARDRAGSPLHF. V is TRBV4-3 and J is TRBJ1-6, with 9 positions matching TRBD1. The V segment lost 8 bases and the J segment 9 bases; nucleotides outside the gene matches: 8. This CDR3 has 14 residues. The germline gives CDR1 LGHNA, CDR2 YSLEER.

The V gene is TRBV5-4, the J gene TRBJ1-3, with a tentative D call TRBD1 (6 bases). The germline V gene has CDR1 SGHNT and CDR2 YYREEE (reference sequence). V was shortened by 0 bases and J by 2 bases, with 21 bases between the two germline ends. There are 19 residues in the CDR3. CDR3 DNA: TGTGCCAGCAGCTTGGATCCGGGCGCGGGGGCTTTGACTGGAAACACCATATATTTT. It specifies CASSLDPGAGALTGNTIYF.

In its sample, this clone was seen once. The V gene is TRBV4-3, the J gene TRBJ1-3, with unresolved D. The CDR3 spans 15 residues. From germline, CDR1 is LGHNA and CDR2 YSLEER. V lost 3 bases and J 4 bases, leaving 13 bases between the germline ends. The CDR3 sequence is CASSHTQVWGNTIYF. CDR3 nucleotides: TGCGCCAGCAGCCACACACAAGTCTGGGGAAACACCATATATTTT.

The gene calls are TRBV5-1 and TRBJ2-1; no reliable D call. Germline loops: CDR1 SGHRS, CDR2 YFSETQ. Trimming left V 4 bases short and J 6 bases short, with 8 bases between. This CDR3 has 12 residues. DNA of the CDR3: TGCGCCAGCAGCGTACAGAGCAATGAGCAGTTCTTC. Its translation is CASSVQSNEQFF.

The rearrangement joins TRBV5-1 to TRBJ2-5; TRBD2 might be the D (5 bases). Between the trimmed V and J ends, which lost 4 bases and 0 bases, there was a span of 13 bases. CDR1 and CDR2 (germline): SGHRS, YFSETQ. The CDR3 totals 15 residues. The CDR3: CASSPGLSNQETQYF. CDR3 in DNA: TGCGCCAGCAGCCCCGGACTGAGTAACCAAGAGACCCAGTACTTC.

This clone occurred a few times. The chain carries TRBV2 and TRBJ1-6; D is unclear. The CDR3 loop spans 15 amino acids. Germline assignment: CDR1 SNHLY and CDR2 FYNNEI. The V and J ends lost 2 bases and 7 bases respectively, with 12 bases between them. The CDR3 sequence: CASSESPGGNSPLHF. DNA of the CDR3: TGTGCCAGCAGTGAATCCCCAGGAGGCAATTCACCCCTCCACTTT.

V gene TRBV28 combines with J gene TRBJ2-7; weak D call: TRBD2 (6 bases). Germline loops: CDR1 MDHEN, CDR2 SYDVKM. CDR3 size: 17 residues. Trimming left V 4 bases short and J 2 bases short, with 21 bases between. CDR3 region: CASSSPVSSVGAYEQYF. In DNA form, the CDR3 reads TGTGCCAGCAGTTCCCCCGTTTCTAGCGTTGGGGCCTACGAGCAGTACTTC.

This chain uses TRBV10-3 with TRBJ1-1; 8 nucleotides match TRBD1. The CDR3 runs to 15 residues. After removal of 3 bases from V and 1 base from J, the junction contained 4 bases not matched to a gene. Germline V gene lookup returns CDR1 ENHRY and CDR2 SYGVKD. DNA of the CDR3: TGTGCCATCAGTGAAACCGGGACAGGGAACACTGAAGCTTTCTTT. It translates to CAISETGTGNTEAFF.

The gene calls are TRBV6-1 and TRBJ1-2, with D unclear. The CDR3 is made up of 14 amino acids. V was clipped by 3 bases and J by 1 base, with 9 bases between them. Germline CDR1 reads MNHNS; CDR2 reads SASEGT. The CDR3 DNA reads as TGTGCCAGCAGTGAGTTTGGAGATAACTATGGCTACACCTTC. This gives the protein CASSEFGDNYGYTF.

V and J are TRBV7-9 and TRBJ1-2, with 9 bases that match TRBD1. The V gene's germline CDR1 is SEHNR and CDR2 FQNEAQ (reference sequence). The junction had 12 bases not matched to a gene; V was cut back by 6 bases and J by 7 bases. This CDR3 contains 15 residues. In DNA form, the CDR3 reads TGTGCCAGCAGGAAACAGGGGGCCGCTTCTTCTGGCTACACCTTC. It yields the protein CASRKQGAASSGYTF.

The chain combines TRBV29-1 with TRBJ2-7, with 9 bases aligning to TRBD1. This CDR3 has 12 amino acids. Unmatched junction bases numbered 3, after V lost 4 bases and J lost 5 bases. Germline V gene sequence: CDR1 SQVTM, CDR2 ANQGSEA. CDR3: CSVGDRVDEQYF. DNA of the CDR3: TGCAGCGTTGGGGACAGGGTGGACGAGCAGTACTTC.